Sequencing of this TCR beta chain was carried out in a study of metastatic and nonmetastatic thyroid tumors. The CDR3 extends over 14 amino acids. The germline CDR1 and CDR2 sequences are SNHLY and FYNNEI. Authors' data handling: Differences in CDR3 between clinicopathological groups were drawn on to build a classifier intended to discriminate distant-metastatic papillary thyroid cancer patients. TCRdb re-called the PCR reads with MiXCR. The authors' filters were not applied to this entry. Of approximately 30,000 clones listed, around 15% were seen once; the top ten hold 3% to 4%. This clone was detected many times. This may arise from a read error, as a much more abundant clone is one base away. Thyroid surgery was preceded by no treatment in any patient.

The rearrangement links TRBV2 to TRBJ2-5; TRBD1 agrees at 9 bases. The receptor's source is a female donor with papillary thyroid cancer or a benign thyroid nodule (not recorded which). Some clones in this sample may be carry-over from other donors' samples. Sequenced input: blood. The chain's CDR3 is CACSLGTGLETQYF. CDR3 DNA: TGTGCCTGCAGCCTGGGGACAGGGTTAGAGACCCAGTACTTC. Complete variable domain (other parts from reference TRBV2 and TRBJ2-5): EPEVTQTPSHQVTQMGQEVILRCVPISNHLYFYWYRQILGQKVEFLVSFYNNEISEKSEIFDDQFSVERPDGSNFTLKIRSTKLEDSAMYFCACSLGTGLETQYFGPGTRLLVL.